This entry lists 9 T cell receptor beta chains sequenced from one sample in a study of blood T cell repertoires in COVID-19. Assay used: immunoSEQ multiplex PCR; TCRdb lists only in-frame clones, some missing. This repertoire shows around 230,000 clones, roughly 88% found once; its top ten account for approximately 2.3%. The sequencing sample was made of peripheral blood. The receptors originated from a man aged 40-50 years who had recovered from COVID-19.

The DNA for the CDR3 is TGTGCCAGCAGTTGGGCCGGGACTTTAGGCACAGATACGCAGTATTTT. It is translated as CASSWAGTLGTDTQYF. V is TRBV6-5 and J is TRBJ2-3; TRBD2 is a possible D gene (6 bases). CDR3 size: 16 residues. Per germline, CDR1 MNHEY and CDR2 SVGAGI. V was clipped by 4 bases and J by 1 base, with 15 bases between them.

This clone occurred once. This sequence joins TRBV6-2 or TRBV6-3 and TRBJ2-5; D is ambiguous. V was pared by 0 bases and J by 3 bases, with 8 bases between. From germline, CDR1 is MNHEY and CDR2 SVGEGT. This CDR3 has 14 amino acids. The CDR3 sequence: CASSYSNSKETQYF. For the CDR3, the DNA is TGTGCCAGCAGTTACTCGAACAGTAAAGAGACCCAGTACTTC.

V usage is TRBV18 and J usage is TRBJ1-6; no definite D call. V was trimmed by 0 bases and J by 7 bases, leaving 16 bases between them. The CDR3 loop spans 17 amino acids. The germline gives CDR1 KGHSH, CDR2 LQKENI. The CDR3 protein is CASSPPGAVGKNSPLHF. The CDR3 DNA follows: TGTGCCAGCTCACCACCGGGTGCGGTCGGGAAAAATTCACCCCTCCACTTT.

V usage is TRBV10-1 and J usage is TRBJ1-1; D uncertain. The CDR3 is 13 residues long. Germline lookup yields CDR1 WNHNN and CDR2 SYGVQD (reference sequence). Trimming took off 6 bases at V and 0 bases at J, with 8 bases between the two ends. CDR3 bases: TGCGCCAGCAGACCAGACATGAACACTGAAGCTTTCTTT. This sequence encodes CASRPDMNTEAFF.

This sequence joins TRBV6-5 and TRBJ1-5; 7 bases align to TRBD1. The V segment lost 5 bases and the J segment 6 bases; nucleotides outside the gene matches: 7. CDR3 length equals 14 residues. Germline assignment: CDR1 MNHEY and CDR2 SVGAGI. CDR3 nucleotides: TGTGCCAGCAGTCCAAGACAGGGACGTCAGCCCCAGCATTTT. Translation gives CASSPRQGRQPQHF.

The V and J genes are TRBV7-2 and TRBJ2-2; 9 bases match TRBD1. Trimming removed 9 bases from V and 3 bases from J; junction bases left unmatched: 8. Per germline, CDR1 SGHTA and CDR2 FQGNSA. This CDR3 region has 15 residues. The CDR3 DNA follows: TGTGCCAGGCGGAAGGGACAGGGTGACACCGGGGAGCTGTTTTTT. Amino acids: CARRKGQGDTGELFF.

This chain connects TRBV10-3 to TRBJ1-5; TRBD1 matches at 12 bases. J gave up 6 bases and V 9 bases, and 6 bases lay outside the gene matches. The CDR3 has 14 residues. Germline-derived CDR1 and CDR2 are ENHRY and SYGVKD. DNA of the CDR3: TGTGCCATTTCCGGGACAGGGGGCACTCAGCCCCAGCATTTT. This sequence encodes CAISGTGGTQPQHF.

This chain links TRBV9 with TRBJ1-1; no reliable D call. This CDR3 spans 14 amino acids. Germline loops: CDR1 SGDLS, CDR2 YYNGEE. V dropped 0 bases and J dropped 5 bases, with 11 bases sitting between them. In DNA, the CDR3 is TGTGCCAGCAGCGTAGGAGTGTCGAGGACTGAAGCTTTCTTT. It codes for CASSVGVSRTEAFF. The entire variable domain, with the rest obtained from reference TRBV9 and TRBJ1-1, is as follows: DSGVTQTPKHLITATGQRVTLRCSPRSGDLSVYWYQQSLDQGLQFLIQYYNGEERAKGNILERFSAQQFPDLHSELNLSSLELGDSALYFCASSVGVSRTEAFFGQGTRLTVV.

This rearrangement joins TRBV9 to TRBJ1-4; D remains ambiguous. Between the trimmed V and J ends, which lost 4 bases and 0 bases, there was a span of 13 bases. Germline CDR1 is SGDLS and CDR2 is YYNGEE. The CDR3 is made up of 16 amino acids. CDR3 sequence reads: CASSYADSATNEKLFF. Written as DNA, the CDR3 is TGTGCCAGCAGCTACGCGGACTCAGCAACTAATGAAAAACTGTTTTTT.